The 28 T cell receptor beta chains below come from one sample, sequenced in a study of T cells after yellow fever vaccination. Using its own MiXCR run on the 5' RACE reads, TCRdb lists one record per CDR3 protein. This sample yields just over 300,000 distinct CDR3 sequences, of which approximately 3.9% are seen a single time; around 20% belongs to the top ten. The sample was PBMCs, taken on the day of the yellow fever booster vaccination. The receptors originated from a young man who received the YFV17D yellow fever vaccine.

This clonotype was seen a few times. V usage is TRBV6-5 and J usage is TRBJ1-5; D is uncertain. V shed 0 bases and J shed 5 bases, with 8 bases lying between them. In germline, CDR1 is MNHEY, CDR2 SVGAGI. The CDR3 spans 14 residues. The CDR3 region is CASSYSAGDQPQHF. CDR3 sequence (DNA): TGTGCCAGCAGTTACTCGGCAGGCGATCAGCCCCAGCATTTT.

This clonotype showed up many times. The chain has TRBV7-9 and TRBJ1-2, with D maybe TRBD1 (6 bases). The germline CDR1 and CDR2 sequences are SEHNR and FQNEAQ (reference sequence). V lost 0 bases to trimming and J lost 4 bases, with 18 bases between them. This CDR3 spans 17 amino acids. The CDR3 region is CASSLAIGGPLAYGYTF. CDR3 DNA sequence: TGTGCCAGCAGCTTAGCGATCGGGGGGCCCCTTGCCTATGGCTACACCTTC.

The table lists this clonotype with many counts. V is TRBV12-5 and J is TRBJ2-7, with D hard to call. Deletions cut 2 bases from V and 5 bases from J, with 13 bases between. The CDR3 runs 14 residues. CDR1 is LGHNT and CDR2 is FRNRAP in the germline V gene. CDR3 in amino acids: CASGLSLAAHEQYF. The CDR3 DNA follows: TGTGCTAGTGGTTTGAGTTTGGCTGCACACGAGCAGTACTTC.

This clonotype came up a few times. This rearrangement joins TRBV4-3 to TRBJ2-3, with 8 nucleotides matching TRBD2. Germline-derived CDR1 and CDR2 are LGHNA and YSLEER. Trimming removed 4 bases from V and 5 bases from J; junction bases left unmatched: 5. This CDR3 contains 14 residues. CDR3 in amino acids: CASSLERGLDTQYF. The CDR3 DNA sequence: TGCGCCAGCAGCCTCGAGCGGGGGTTAGATACGCAGTATTTT.

The genes are TRBV20-1 and TRBJ1-2; 8 bases fit TRBD1. The CDR3 consists of 15 residues. Trimming at V came to 3 bases and at J to 0 bases, leaving 6 bases not matched to a gene. CDR1 is DFQATT, CDR2 SNEGSKA, per germline (reference sequence). CDR3 in amino acids: CSASTGTGPNYGYTF. For the CDR3, the DNA is TGCAGTGCTAGCACGGGGACAGGTCCTAACTATGGCTACACCTTC.

This clonotype has a handful of counts. This rearrangement joins TRBV7-9 to TRBJ2-7; either TRBD1 or TRBD2 may fit D (5 bases each). CDR1 and CDR2 (germline): SEHNR, FQNEAQ (reference sequence). The CDR3 sequence is 16 residues long. V lost 5 bases and J 0 bases, leaving 17 bases between the germline ends. CDR3 nucleotides: TGTGCCAGCAGCGGAAACCGGGACGGCCTCTCCTACGAGCAGTACGTC. Residues: CASSGNRDGLSYEQYV.

The sample holds many counts of this clonotype. The chain couples TRBV27 to TRBJ2-7; either TRBD1 or TRBD2 may fit D (5 bases each). The CDR3 runs to 19 residues. The germline V gene encodes CDR1 MNHEY and CDR2 SMNVEV (reference sequence). V gave up 3 bases and J gave up 0 bases, with 24 bases separating them. The CDR3 loop reads CASSFNPAGTLRSSYEQYF. CDR3 DNA: TGTGCCAGCAGTTTTAACCCGGCAGGGACCCTTAGGAGCTCCTACGAGCAGTACTTC.

V is TRBV27 and J is TRBJ1-4, with D perhaps TRBD1 (5 bases). The germline gives CDR1 MNHEY, CDR2 SMNVEV (reference sequence). This CDR3 contains 13 residues. Trimming took off 8 bases at V and 8 bases at J, with 15 bases between the two ends. DNA for the CDR3: TGTGCCAGCCGGTGGGCAGGGTCGGAAAAACTGTTTTTT. Its translation is CASRWAGSEKLFF.

This clonotype has ten or more counts. This chain's CDR3 is CASSVQPNYGYTF. The CDR3 DNA reads as TGCGCCAGCAGCGTACAGCCTAACTATGGCTACACCTTC. The rearrangement links TRBV5-1 to TRBJ1-2; D gene unclear. The CDR3 has 13 residues. Trimming removed 4 bases from V and 0 bases from J, with 7 bases in between. Looked up from germline, CDR1 is SGHRS and CDR2 is YFSETQ.

This clonotype was picked up a small number of times. The chain employs TRBV2 and TRBJ2-7; D might be TRBD1 (6 bases). There are 15 residues in the CDR3. V dropped 6 bases and J dropped 5 bases, with 20 bases sitting between them. Germline V gene lookup returns CDR1 SNHLY and CDR2 FYNNEI. CDR3 coding DNA: TGTGCCAGCAGGACTGTGGACAGAAATGGCCACGAGCAGTACGTC. Amino acid sequence: CASRTVDRNGHEQYV.

In its sample, this clonotype was seen many times. The chain combines TRBV7-9 with TRBJ1-2, with TRBD1 matching over 8 bases. CDR3 length equals 15 residues. Germline V CDR1 and CDR2: SEHNR, FQNEAQ (reference sequence). The J segment lost 4 bases and the V segment lost 6 bases, leaving 10 bases of the junction unmatched. CDR3 bases: TGTGCCAGCAGACCCGGACAGGGAGAATCCTATGGCTACACCTTC. Its protein product is CASRPGQGESYGYTF.

The rearrangement links TRBV5-1 to TRBJ2-5; 9 nucleotides line up with TRBD1. The CDR3 has 15 residues. V lost 5 bases, J lost 5 bases, and 10 bases stayed unmatched. The V gene's germline CDR1 is SGHRS and CDR2 YFSETQ. CDR3 loop: CASSFPGQGEETQYF. The CDR3 DNA follows: TGCGCCAGCAGTTTTCCGGGACAGGGCGAGGAGACCCAGTACTTC.

This clonotype showed up many times. The DNA for the CDR3 is TGCGCCAGCAGCACCAGGCCCGCGTCTAGCCTCTACGAGCAGTACTTC. Its protein is CASSTRPASSLYEQYF. This chain links TRBV5-1 with TRBJ2-7, with TRBD2 as a possible D gene (5 bases). CDR3 size: 16 residues. Trimming shortened V by 4 bases and J by 3 bases, and 20 bases separated the two germline ends. Germline CDR1 SGHRS, CDR2 YFSETQ.

The rearrangement links TRBV7-6 to TRBJ2-2; D remains unclear. V was shortened by 0 bases and J by 3 bases, with 8 bases between the two germline ends. This CDR3 contains 15 residues. The germline V gene encodes CDR1 SGHVS and CDR2 FNYEAQ. This CDR3 is CASSLALGHTGELFF. CDR3 nucleotide sequence: TGTGCCAGCAGCTTAGCGCTTGGACACACCGGGGAGCTGTTTTTT. Based on the CDR3 plus reference TRBV7-6 and TRBJ2-2, the full variable domain is GAGVSQSPRYKVTKRGQDVALRCDPISGHVSLYWYRQALGQGPEFLTYFNYEAQQDKSGLPNDRFSAERPEGSISTLTIQRTEQRDSAMYRCASSLALGHTGELFFGEGSRLTVL.

This clonotype was detected ten times or more. The genes are TRBV12-3 or TRBV12-4 and TRBJ1-1; possible D gene TRBD1, 5 bases. The CDR3 covers 14 residues. The V end was cut by 2 bases, the J end by 5 bases, with 12 bases between. In nucleotides, the CDR3 is TGTGCCAGCAGTTTAACCAGGGAGGGGACTGAAGCTTTCTTT. This gives the protein CASSLTREGTEAFF.

Many counts were recorded for this clonotype. The chain is built from TRBV20-1 and TRBJ2-7, with D perhaps TRBD2 (5 bases). Germline CDR1 is DFQATT and CDR2 is SNEGSKA (reference sequence). The CDR3 spans 15 residues. V was pared by 5 bases and J by 0 bases, with 17 bases between. The CDR3 region is CSAVRDYYASYEQYF. The CDR3 region has the DNA TGCAGTGCTGTTCGAGACTATTACGCCTCCTACGAGCAGTACTTC.

The rearrangement uses TRBV27 and TRBJ1-5, with D possibly being TRBD1 (6 bases). CDR1 and CDR2 from the germline V gene are MNHEY and SMNVEV (reference sequence). This CDR3 contains 14 residues. The germline V and J ends were trimmed by 4 bases and 3 bases, with 10 bases remaining between them. The CDR3 region is CASSSDRDNQPQHF. CDR3 in DNA: TGTGCCAGCAGTTCGGACAGAGACAATCAGCCCCAGCATTTT.

This clonotype was counted ten times or more. The V gene is TRBV27, the J gene TRBJ1-1; no firm D call. This CDR3 spans 14 amino acids. Trimming took off 0 bases at V and 1 base at J, with 6 bases between the two ends. Germline CDR1 and CDR2: MNHEY and SMNVEV (reference sequence). CDR3 protein: CASSLSATNTEAFF. As DNA, the CDR3 is TGTGCCAGCAGTTTATCTGCGACGAACACTGAAGCTTTCTTT.

There are many counts of this clonotype. The genes are TRBV20-1 and TRBJ2-5; 10 nucleotides line up with TRBD2. The germline gives CDR1 DFQATT, CDR2 SNEGSKA (reference sequence). V shed 1 base, J shed 2 bases, and the junction held 4 bases outside the gene matches. This CDR3 has 15 residues. The chain's CDR3 is CSARGLAGGQETQYF. CDR3 DNA sequence: TGCAGTGCTAGAGGTTTAGCGGGGGGTCAAGAGACCCAGTACTTC.

This clonotype was counted many times. The V and J genes are TRBV18 and TRBJ2-5, with no clear D. From germline, CDR1 is KGHSH and CDR2 LQKENI. The CDR3 contains 13 residues. V lost 3 bases to trimming and J lost 4 bases, with 9 bases between them. The DNA for the CDR3 is TGTGCCAGCTCACCGACCCCAGGAGAGACCCAGTACTTC. This gives the protein CASSPTPGETQYF.

This clonotype was seen many times. V is TRBV7-3 and J is TRBJ2-1, with 16 positions matching TRBD2. Trimming removed 5 bases from V and 5 bases from J; junction bases left unmatched: 3. Germline values: CDR1 SGHTA, CDR2 FQGTGA. The CDR3 totals 16 residues. For the CDR3, the DNA is TGTGCCAGCAGCCCGGGGACTAGCGGGGGGGACAATGAGCAGTTCTTC. Translation: CASSPGTSGGDNEQFF.

This clonotype was observed a handful of times. J is TRBJ2-7 and V is TRBV12-3 or TRBV12-4, with a tentative D call TRBD1 (6 bases). The V end was cut by 1 base, the J end by 0 bases, with 10 bases between. This CDR3 has 15 amino acids. The CDR3 DNA sequence: TGTGCCAGCAGTTTAGGACAGGAGATCTCCTACGAGCAGTACTTC. This codes for CASSLGQEISYEQYF.

This clonotype has a count of ten or more. V and J are TRBV10-3 and TRBJ1-2; D ambiguous. Germline CDR1 ENHRY, CDR2 SYGVKD. There are 14 residues in the CDR3. Trimming removed 2 bases at V and 8 bases at J, with 15 bases between. DNA for the CDR3: TGTGCCATCAGTGAGACGGTCCATGAAAGGGGCTACACCTTC. Residues: CAISETVHERGYTF.

At least ten counts were recorded for this clonotype. The rearrangement uses TRBV27 and TRBJ2-3, with D perhaps matching TRBD1 or TRBD2 (5 bases each). Germline V lookup: CDR1 MNHEY, CDR2 SMNVEV (reference sequence). Trimming left V 7 bases short and J 2 bases short, with 7 bases between. The CDR3 sequence is 12 residues long. This CDR3 reads CASKGTTDTQYF. The DNA of the CDR3 is TGTGCCAGCAAGGGGACCACAGATACGCAGTATTTT.

The chain combines TRBV4-1 with TRBJ2-7, with D possibly TRBD1 on 5 matching bases. Trimming took 0 bases from V and 3 from J, leaving 12 bases between them. The CDR3 sequence is 15 residues long. From germline, CDR1 is MGHRA and CDR2 YSYEKL. CDR3 protein: CASSQELQVIYEQYF. As DNA, the CDR3 is TGCGCCAGCAGCCAAGAGCTACAGGTGATCTACGAGCAGTACTTC.

This chain connects TRBV20-1 to TRBJ1-2; possible D gene TRBD1, 6 bases. Trimming pared 0 bases from V and 4 bases from J, leaving 12 bases between. There are 14 residues in the CDR3. CDR1 is DFQATT and CDR2 is SNEGSKA in the germline V gene (reference sequence). CDR3 DNA: TGCAGTGCTAGAGAGCGGGGGGCGCCCTATGGCTACACCTTC. Its translation is CSARERGAPYGYTF.

This clonotype was seen more than once but under ten times. The J gene is TRBJ1-2, the V gene TRBV27, with a weak D call TRBD1 (6 bases). The V end lost 5 bases, the J end lost 2 bases, and 15 bases lay between the germline ends. In germline, CDR1 is MNHEY, CDR2 SMNVEV (reference sequence). This CDR3 region has 15 residues. The CDR3: CASSPRQALNYGYTF. DNA for the CDR3: TGTGCCAGCAGTCCAAGACAGGCCCTAAACTATGGCTACACCTTC.

The rearrangement links TRBV4-3 to TRBJ1-1; D not resolved. V lost 6 bases and J lost 2, with 10 bases in between. Germline-derived CDR1 and CDR2 are LGHNA and YSLEER. The CDR3 length is 13 residues. The CDR3 region has the DNA TGCGCCAGCAGTCAGCAACGTAACACTGAAGCTTTCTTT. This gives the protein CASSQQRNTEAFF.